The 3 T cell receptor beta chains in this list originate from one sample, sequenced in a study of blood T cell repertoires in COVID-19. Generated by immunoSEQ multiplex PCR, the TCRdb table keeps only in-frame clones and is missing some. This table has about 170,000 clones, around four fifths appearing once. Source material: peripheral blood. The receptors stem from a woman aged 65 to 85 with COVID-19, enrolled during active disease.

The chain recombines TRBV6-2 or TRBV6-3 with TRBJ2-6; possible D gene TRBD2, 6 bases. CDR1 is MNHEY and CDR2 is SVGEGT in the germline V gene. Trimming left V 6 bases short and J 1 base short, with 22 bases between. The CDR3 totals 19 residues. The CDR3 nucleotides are TGTGCCAGCAGCCACTTTGCGGGGATTTTAAGGTCTGGGGCCAACGTCCTGACTTTC. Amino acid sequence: CASSHFAGILRSGANVLTF.

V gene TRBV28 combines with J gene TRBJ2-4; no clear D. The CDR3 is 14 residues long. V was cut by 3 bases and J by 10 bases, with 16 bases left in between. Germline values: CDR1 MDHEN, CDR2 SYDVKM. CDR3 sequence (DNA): TGTGCCAGCAGTTTGGAGCGCCAAGCCCAAATTCAGTACTTC. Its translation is CASSLERQAQIQYF.

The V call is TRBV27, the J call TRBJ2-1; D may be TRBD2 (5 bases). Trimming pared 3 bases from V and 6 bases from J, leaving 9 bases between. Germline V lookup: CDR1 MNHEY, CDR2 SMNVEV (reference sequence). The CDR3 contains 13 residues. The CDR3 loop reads CASSLKGSNEQFF. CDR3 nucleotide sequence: TGTGCCAGCAGTTTGAAAGGGAGCAATGAGCAGTTCTTC.